This T cell receptor beta chain emerged from a study of blood T cell repertoires in COVID-19. The overall study: T cells, B-cell-depleted T cells, or PBMCs supplied cDNA or gDNA.

The CDR3 sequence is 15 residues long. Germline CDR1 and CDR2: SNHLY and FYNNEI. With 9 bases clipped from V and 3 bases from J, the junction kept 14 bases outside the gene matches. TCRdb's table, derived via immunoSEQ multiplex PCR, lists solely in-frame clones and lacks some. The table lists 250,000 to 350,000 clones, roughly 89% of them singletons. This sequence was found in a young man with acute or convalescent COVID-19. Specimen: peripheral blood. The gene calls are TRBV2 and TRBJ2-7, with 7 bases that match TRBD1. For the CDR3, the DNA is TGTGCCAGTACCGGGACAGACTCAGCTATCTACGAGCAGTACTTC. As protein: CASTGTDSAIYEQYF.